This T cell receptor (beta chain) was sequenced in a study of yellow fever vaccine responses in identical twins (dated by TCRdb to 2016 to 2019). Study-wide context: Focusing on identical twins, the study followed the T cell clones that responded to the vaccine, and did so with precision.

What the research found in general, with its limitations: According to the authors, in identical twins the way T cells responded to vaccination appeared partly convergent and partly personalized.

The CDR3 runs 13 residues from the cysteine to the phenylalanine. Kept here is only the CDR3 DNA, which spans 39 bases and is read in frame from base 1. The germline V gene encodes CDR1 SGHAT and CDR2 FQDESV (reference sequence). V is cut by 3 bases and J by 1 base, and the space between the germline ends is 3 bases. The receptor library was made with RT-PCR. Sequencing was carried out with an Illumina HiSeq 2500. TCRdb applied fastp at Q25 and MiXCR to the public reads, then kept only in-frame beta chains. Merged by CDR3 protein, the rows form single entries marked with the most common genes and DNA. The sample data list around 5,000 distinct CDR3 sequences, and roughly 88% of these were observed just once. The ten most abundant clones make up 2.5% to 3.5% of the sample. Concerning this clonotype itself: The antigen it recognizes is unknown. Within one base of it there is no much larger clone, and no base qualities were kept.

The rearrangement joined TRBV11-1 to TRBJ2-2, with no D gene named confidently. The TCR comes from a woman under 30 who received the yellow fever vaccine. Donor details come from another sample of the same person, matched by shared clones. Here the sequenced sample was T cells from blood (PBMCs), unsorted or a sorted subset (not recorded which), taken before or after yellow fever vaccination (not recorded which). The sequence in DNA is TGTGCCAGCAGCTTTATGAACACCGGGGAGCTGTTTTTT. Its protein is CASSFMNTGELFF.